The clone carrying this T cell receptor (beta chain) showed up just a few times. Its target is not known. This entry is derived from a study of blood T cells in healthy people across ages. This CDR3 region has 15 residues. Per the germline V gene, CDR1 is MGHRA and CDR2 is YSYEKL. Primed by a sample-barcoded 5' primer and a J-beta primer mix, a second PCR proceeded for 7 to 11 cycles. A single record per CDR3 protein comes from TCRdb applying MiXCR to the 5' RACE reads. This table has around 1.1 million distinct CDR3 sequences, roughly two fifths appearing once. Study findings and constraints: Diversity figures based on one million T cells were deemed too low.

Material for sequencing was blood. The chain joins TRBV4-1 to TRBJ2-7; 7 bases map to TRBD1. The better agreement between TRBJ2-5 and the DNA end casts doubt on the J call. This TCR derives from a man aged 18 to 29 in good health. The CDR3 reads CASSQGDRVGETQYF. CDR3 coding DNA: TGCGCCAGCAGCCAAGGAGACAGGGTTGGAGAGACCCAGTACTTC.